These 3 T cell receptor beta chains were sequenced from one sample in a study of cytomegalovirus exposure and HLA in healthy donors. The PCR used 60 Vbeta and 13 Jbeta primers. Libraries were prepared by immunoSEQ multiplex PCR; TCRdb keeps only in-frame clonotypes and omits some of them. The data hold roughly 150,000 clones, with 80% to 90% observed a single time. The sequencing sample was made of PBMCs. The receptors were sampled from a young woman in good health and CMV-seronegative.

The gene calls are TRBV27 and TRBJ2-7, with D perhaps TRBD1 (6 bases). The CDR3 is 14 amino acids. Germline-derived CDR1 and CDR2 are MNHEY and SMNVEV (reference sequence). The V end was cut by 5 bases, the J end by 0 bases, with 11 bases between. The CDR3 here is CASSPGQRSYEQYF. In DNA, the CDR3 is TGTGCCAGCAGTCCCGGACAGCGCTCCTACGAGCAGTACTTC.

This chain uses TRBV5-1 with TRBJ1-2; D perhaps matches TRBD1 (6 bases). The length of the CDR3 is 15 residues. Trimming shortened V by 4 bases and J by 0 bases, and 13 bases separated the two germline ends. The germline V gene has CDR1 SGHRS and CDR2 YFSETQ. The CDR3 DNA reads as TGCGCCAGCAGCGGCGGACAGATAGCTAACTATGGCTACACCTTC. Protein: CASSGGQIANYGYTF.

This clone appeared a single time. The chain has TRBV28 and TRBJ1-2, with 7 bases lining up with TRBD1. The CDR3 runs to 15 residues. The trim removed 2 bases at V and 2 bases at J, leaving 5 bases unmatched. The germline CDR1 and CDR2 sequences are MDHEN and SYDVKM. The CDR3 bases are TGTGCCAGCAGTTTACCGGGACAGTTAAACTATGGCTACACCTTC. Its protein product is CASSLPGQLNYGYTF.